A single sample is the source of the 25 T cell receptor beta chains below, sequenced in a study of T cell responses to AZD1222 COVID-19 vaccine. TCRdb's table, derived via immunoSEQ multiplex PCR, lists solely in-frame clones and lacks some. This table holds 100,000 to 150,000 clones, more than 80% found once. The sample in question was peripheral blood, obtained on day 0 of AZD1222 vaccination. The receptors here all came from an adult in good health.

This clone was recorded once. The chain couples TRBV7-2 to TRBJ2-7, with 7 positions matching TRBD1. This CDR3 region has 14 residues. CDR1 and CDR2 (germline): SGHTA, FQGNSA. V was pared by 1 base and J by 7 bases, with 7 bases of the junction left unmatched. Here the CDR3 reads CASSLDRTGLEQYF. The CDR3 nucleotides read TGTGCCAGCAGCTTAGATAGGACAGGCCTTGAGCAGTACTTC. The full variable domain, with the rest looked up from reference TRBV7-2 and TRBJ2-7, is GAGVSQSPSNKVTEKGKDVELRCDPISGHTALYWYRQSLGQGLEFLIYFQGNSAPDKSGLPSDRFSAERTGGSVSTLTIQRTQQEDSAVYLCASSLDRTGLEQYFGPGTRLTVT.

The chain couples TRBV21-1 to TRBJ2-3; the table's D call, TRBD1, was not checked against the DNA. TRBV21-1 is a listed pseudogene. The CDR3 has 17 amino acids. DNA of the CDR3: TGTGCCAGCAGCAAATCCGGGAGAGGGGGCTTGACAGATACGCAGTATTTT. It encodes CASSKSGRGGLTDTQYF.

The V call is TRBV5-1, the J call TRBJ1-1; possible D gene TRBD1, 6 bases. Between the trimmed V and J ends, which lost 6 bases and 10 bases, there was a span of 28 bases. The CDR3 contains 16 residues. Germline lookup yields CDR1 SGHRS and CDR2 YFSETQ. CDR3 coding DNA: TGCGCCAGCAATAAAGCTGGGGGGCGCGTTGTAGCGGGAGCTTTCTTT. This sequence encodes CASNKAGGRVVAGAFF.

The chain uses TRBV4-3 and TRBJ1-6; a possible D gene is TRBD1 (5 bases). The germline CDR1 and CDR2 sequences are LGHNA and YSLEER. The V and J ends lost 4 bases and 7 bases respectively, with 8 bases between them. CDR3 length: 13 amino acids. The DNA of the CDR3 is TGCGCCAGCAGCCCGGGGGGGAATTCACCCCTCCACTTT. This encodes CASSPGGNSPLHF.

This chain connects TRBV7-2 to TRBJ1-5; D not certain. Germline V CDR1 and CDR2: SGHTA, FQGNSA. Trimming removed 1 base from V and 4 bases from J, with 2 bases in between. CDR3 size: 12 residues. The CDR3: CASSLENQPQHF. The CDR3 DNA sequence: TGTGCCAGCAGCTTAGAGAATCAGCCCCAGCATTTT.

This clone has only one observation. This chain links TRBV6-5 with TRBJ2-5; D may be TRBD2 (6 bases). Germline CDR1 is MNHEY and CDR2 is SVGAGI. CDR3 length equals 14 residues. Trimming left V 5 bases short and J 5 bases short, with 15 bases between. The CDR3 protein is CASSPGTSRETQYF. CDR3 sequence (DNA): TGTGCCAGCAGTCCCGGGACTTCGCGGGAGACCCAGTACTTC.

This chain joins TRBV6-5 and TRBJ1-4; possibly TRBD1 for D (5 bases). The V gene lost 4 bases and the J gene lost 5 bases, with 17 bases spanning the gap. The CDR3 is 16 amino acids. Germline values: CDR1 MNHEY, CDR2 SVGAGI. CDR3 in DNA: TGTGCCAGCAGTTCCGACGTCGGGGACGGCAATGAAAAACTGTTTTTT. Its translation: CASSSDVGDGNEKLFF.

This chain uses TRBV7-9 with TRBJ1-3; a weak D match, TRBD1 (6 bases). The germline V gene has CDR1 SEHNR and CDR2 FQNEAQ (reference sequence). This CDR3 contains 16 residues. Trimming cost V 6 bases and J 2 bases, with 17 bases left between them. CDR3 bases: TGTGCCAGCAGACAAAACGACAGGTCCGCTGGAAACACCATATATTTT. Amino acids: CASRQNDRSAGNTIYF.

This chain connects TRBV6-1 to TRBJ1-6; no clear D gene. Between the trimmed V and J ends, which lost 1 base and 7 bases, there was a span of 5 bases. CDR3 length: 13 residues. CDR1 and CDR2 from the germline V gene are MNHNS and SASEGT. In DNA form, the CDR3 reads TGTGCCAGCAGTGAAGAGGTGAATTCACCCCTCCACTTT. Residues: CASSEEVNSPLHF.

The chain combines TRBV13 with TRBJ2-1; 7 bases fit TRBD2. This CDR3 has 13 amino acids. Trimming removed 4 bases from V and 6 bases from J; junction bases left unmatched: 3. Germline values: CDR1 PRHDT, CDR2 FYEKMQ (reference sequence). The CDR3 nucleotides read TGTGCCAGCAGCTGGACTAGTCGCAATGAGCAGTTCTTC. Residues: CASSWTSRNEQFF.

The chain carries TRBV5-6 and TRBJ1-5; no firm D call. Germline V gene lookup returns CDR1 SGHDT and CDR2 YYEEEE. V was clipped by 0 bases and J by 6 bases, with 10 bases between them. This CDR3 has 14 amino acids. CDR3 sequence reads: CASSLGRRGQPQHF. CDR3 DNA: TGTGCCAGCAGCTTGGGACGGAGAGGTCAGCCCCAGCATTTT.

This sequence joins TRBV5-1 and TRBJ2-4; TRBD2 might be the D (8 bases). V lost 4 bases and J 8 bases, leaving 19 bases between the germline ends. The CDR3 consists of 15 residues. Germline V lookup: CDR1 SGHRS, CDR2 YFSETQ. CDR3 residues: CASSGTAGVADIQYF. In nucleotides, the CDR3 is TGCGCCAGCAGCGGGACAGCGGGGGTCGCGGACATTCAGTACTTC.

This clone was counted at least ten times. The V call is TRBV20-1, the J call TRBJ1-2; possibly TRBD1 for D (5 bases). The CDR3 covers 13 residues. Germline V lookup: CDR1 DFQATT, CDR2 SNEGSKA (reference sequence). The ends were cut back, 3 bases at V and 6 bases at J, with 14 bases in the middle. CDR3 in amino acids: CSASTRQKNGYTF. The CDR3 DNA is TGCAGTGCTAGTACGCGACAGAAGAATGGCTACACCTTC.

The V and J genes are TRBV28 and TRBJ2-1; 13 bases map to TRBD2. J was trimmed by 7 bases and V by 3 bases; bases with no gene match: 3. Germline CDR1 MDHEN, CDR2 SYDVKM. This CDR3 comprises 15 residues. The CDR3 sequence: CASSFPGLAGNEQFF. Here the CDR3 DNA reads TGTGCCAGCAGTTTTCCGGGACTAGCGGGAAATGAGCAGTTCTTC.

The chain carries TRBV12-3 or TRBV12-4 and TRBJ2-5; TRBD2 is a possible D gene (5 bases). Trimming removed 0 bases from V and 13 bases from J, with 12 bases in between. This CDR3 has 12 residues. The CDR3 protein is CASSLAGSITYF. CDR3 nucleotides: TGTGCCAGCAGTTTAGCTGGGAGCATTACGTACTTC.

This clone was detected once. The rearrangement joins TRBV2 to TRBJ2-6; D not resolved. The CDR3 extends over 13 amino acids. The germline V and J ends were trimmed by 8 bases and 1 base, with 6 bases remaining between them. From germline, CDR1 is SNHLY and CDR2 FYNNEI. CDR3 sequence reads: CASGMSGANVLTF. The CDR3 DNA reads TGTGCCAGCGGGATGTCTGGGGCCAACGTCCTGACTTTC.

The chain carries TRBV14 and TRBJ1-1, with TRBD1 matching over 8 bases. The CDR3 has 13 residues. Germline V lookup: CDR1 SGHDN, CDR2 FVKESK. After removal of 4 bases from V and 11 bases from J, the junction contained 9 bases not matched to a gene. CDR3 in amino acids: CASSLIRQGSAFF. The CDR3 DNA follows: TGTGCCAGCAGCCTAATTCGACAGGGGTCGGCTTTCTTT.

The CDR3 DNA sequence: TGTGCCAGCAGCGGAAACTACGAGCAGTACTTC. This sequence encodes CASSGNYEQYF. The V and J genes are TRBV5-6 and TRBJ2-7; D gene uncertain. The CDR3 covers 11 residues. The V end was cut by 4 bases, the J end by 3 bases, with 5 bases between. Germline CDR1 reads SGHDT; CDR2 reads YYEEEE.

This clone has a handful of counts. The genes are TRBV7-9 and TRBJ2-2; 10 nucleotides line up with TRBD2. The CDR3 consists of 17 residues. The J segment lost 0 bases and the V segment lost 3 bases, leaving 4 bases of the junction unmatched. CDR1 and CDR2 (germline): SEHNR, FQNEAQ (reference sequence). The CDR3 sequence is CASSFLAGVSNTGELFF. The CDR3 DNA sequence: TGTGCCAGCAGCTTCCTAGCGGGAGTTTCGAACACCGGGGAGCTGTTTTTT.

The chain recombines TRBV10-3 with TRBJ2-5, with 7 bases identical to TRBD1. Germline V CDR1 and CDR2: ENHRY, SYGVKD. Trimming took 7 bases from V and 5 from J; bases not matched to a gene: 10. The CDR3 extends over 14 amino acids. CDR3 DNA sequence: TGTGCCATCAAGGGAACAGGGGCCGGGGAGACCCAGTACTTC. Protein sequence: CAIKGTGAGETQYF.

The chain combines TRBV11-2 with TRBJ1-4; the D gene is possibly TRBD1 (5 bases). The CDR3 sequence is 19 residues long. The V gene's germline CDR1 is SGHAT and CDR2 FQNNGV. Trimming left V 5 bases short and J 4 bases short, with 26 bases between. Here the CDR3 DNA reads TGTGCCAGCAGCCCCTCCACAGAGGGGTGGCGGCGGTATAATGAAAAACTGTTTTTT. Amino acids: CASSPSTEGWRRYNEKLFF.

This clone was detected only once. The rearrangement links TRBV5-1 to TRBJ1-5; D unresolved. Germline loops: CDR1 SGHRS, CDR2 YFSETQ. The CDR3 consists of 16 residues. Trimming pared 0 bases from V and 1 base from J, leaving 11 bases between. CDR3 protein: CASSLDGLKSNQPQHF. The DNA of the CDR3 is TGCGCCAGCAGCTTGGATGGGTTAAAAAGCAATCAGCCCCAGCATTTT.

The J gene is TRBJ1-2, the V gene TRBV7-2; TRBD1 matches at 7 bases. Germline V gives CDR1 SGHTA, CDR2 FQGNSA. The junction had 11 bases not matched to a gene; V was cut back by 5 bases and J by 8 bases. The CDR3 consists of 14 residues. The CDR3, as DNA: TGTGCCAGCAGCCAAAGCCGACAGGGCAGAGGCTACACCTTC. Protein sequence: CASSQSRQGRGYTF. The full variable domain, completed using reference TRBV7-2 and TRBJ1-2, is GAGVSQSPSNKVTEKGKDVELRCDPISGHTALYWYRQSLGQGLEFLIYFQGNSAPDKSGLPSDRFSAERTGGSVSTLTIQRTQQEDSAVYLCASSQSRQGRGYTFGSGTRLTVV.

This CDR3 reads CASSDEQGTNEKLFF. The DNA for the CDR3 is TGCGCCAGCAGTGATGAACAGGGAACTAATGAAAAACTGTTTTTT. The chain is built from TRBV10-1 and TRBJ1-4, with D perhaps matching TRBD1 (6 bases). The V and J ends lost 3 bases and 1 base respectively, with 9 bases between them. Germline CDR1 reads WNHNN; CDR2 reads SYGVQD (reference sequence). The CDR3 has 15 residues.

This rearrangement joins TRBV7-3 to TRBJ2-2; D is unresolved. The CDR3 extends over 15 amino acids. Trimming stripped 2 bases from V and 0 bases from J, with 7 bases between. Germline assignment: CDR1 SGHTA and CDR2 FQGTGA. CDR3 loop: CASSLGNANTGELFF. The CDR3 DNA reads as TGTGCCAGCAGCTTAGGGAACGCGAACACCGGGGAGCTGTTTTTT.